Sequencing of this T cell receptor beta chain was carried out in a study of blood T cell repertoires in COVID-19. The J segment lost 5 bases and the V segment lost 3 bases, leaving 4 bases of the junction unmatched. CDR1 is SEHNR and CDR2 is FQNEAQ in the germline V gene (reference sequence). This CDR3 region has 14 residues. Recruits, aged about 18 to 89 years, lived in 24 US areas. The recovered donors of Cohort 3 showed two negative PCRs, clearance, or symptom resolution. In the authors' methods: Reference gene primer amplification gave nucleated cell count estimates. The protocol was immunoSEQ multiplex PCR, while the TCRdb copy is restricted to in-frame clones and leaves out a portion. Clone size and the V and J calls come from that table; the DNA yielded D and trimming. The sample records about 380,000 clones, 85% to 90% being singletons.

The sample consisted of PBMCs or T cells enriched from blood (not recorded which). The origin of this receptor is a woman younger than 30 who had recovered from COVID-19. The V and J genes are TRBV7-9 and TRBJ2-1; TRBD2 matches 7 bases. The CDR3, as DNA: TGTGCCAGCAGCTTTGGCGGGGGTCACAATGAGCAGTTCTTC. Protein sequence: CASSFGGGHNEQFF.